These 3 T cell receptor beta chains came from one sample sequenced in a study of blood T cell repertoires in COVID-19. The data were produced by immunoSEQ multiplex PCR, yet TCRdb's version contains in-frame clones alone and is incomplete. The sample contains over 120,000 clones, 84% of which appear only once. Sample: peripheral blood. Source of these receptors: a woman aged 55-69 years with acute or convalescent COVID-19.

The chain recombines TRBV11-2 with TRBJ2-1; tentatively, D is TRBD2 (5 bases). Trimming removed 6 bases from V and 9 bases from J, with 9 bases in between. Germline CDR1 reads SGHAT; CDR2 reads FQNNGV. There are 11 residues in the CDR3. The CDR3 protein is CASRIGGEQFF. The DNA for the CDR3 is TGTGCCAGCAGAATAGGAGGTGAGCAGTTCTTC.

This chain connects TRBV28 to TRBJ1-4; 9 bases line up with TRBD1. CDR3 length equals 15 residues. V shed 6 bases, J shed 7 bases, and the junction held 9 bases outside the gene matches. Germline V CDR1 and CDR2: MDHEN, SYDVKM. The CDR3 coding sequence is TGTGCCAGCAGACCTACCGACAGGGGGGCTGAAAAACTGTTTTTT. Residues: CASRPTDRGAEKLFF.

The V call is TRBV9, the J call TRBJ2-2, with D tentatively TRBD1 (5 bases). Germline V lookup: CDR1 SGDLS, CDR2 YYNGEE. CDR3 length equals 14 residues. V lost 1 base, J lost 5 bases, and 9 bases lay in between. The CDR3 region is CASSVQGETGELFF. The CDR3 bases are TGTGCCAGCAGCGTACAGGGTGAGACCGGGGAGCTGTTTTTT.